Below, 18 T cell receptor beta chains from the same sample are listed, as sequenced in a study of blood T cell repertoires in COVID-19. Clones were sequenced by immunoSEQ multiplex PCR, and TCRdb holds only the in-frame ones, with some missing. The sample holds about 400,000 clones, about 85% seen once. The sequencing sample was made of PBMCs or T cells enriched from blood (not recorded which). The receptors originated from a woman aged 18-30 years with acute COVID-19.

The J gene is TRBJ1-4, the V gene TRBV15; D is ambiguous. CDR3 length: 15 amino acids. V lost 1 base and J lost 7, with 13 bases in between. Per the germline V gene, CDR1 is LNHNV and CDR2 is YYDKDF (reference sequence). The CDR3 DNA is TGTGCCACCAGCAGAGCTTTTAGTTACGGTGAAAAACTGTTTTTT. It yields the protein CATSRAFSYGEKLFF.

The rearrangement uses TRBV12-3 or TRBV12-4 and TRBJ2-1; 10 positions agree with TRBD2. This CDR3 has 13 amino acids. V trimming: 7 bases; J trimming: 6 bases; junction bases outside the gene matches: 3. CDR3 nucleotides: TGTGCCAGCACCCTAGCGGGAGCCAATGAGCAGTTCTTC. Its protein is CASTLAGANEQFF.

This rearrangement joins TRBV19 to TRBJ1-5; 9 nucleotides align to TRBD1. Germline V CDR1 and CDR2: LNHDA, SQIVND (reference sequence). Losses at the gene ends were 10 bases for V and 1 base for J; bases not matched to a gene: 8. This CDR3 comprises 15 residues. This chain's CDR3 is CATQGTGPSNQPQHF. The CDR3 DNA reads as TGTGCCACCCAGGGGACAGGGCCGAGCAATCAGCCCCAGCATTTT.

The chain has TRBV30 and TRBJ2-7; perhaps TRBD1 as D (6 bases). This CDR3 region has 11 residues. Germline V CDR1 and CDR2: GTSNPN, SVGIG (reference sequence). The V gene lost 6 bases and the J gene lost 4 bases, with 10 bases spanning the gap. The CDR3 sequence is CACHRVYEQYF. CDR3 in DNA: TGTGCCTGCCACAGGGTTTACGAGCAGTACTTC.

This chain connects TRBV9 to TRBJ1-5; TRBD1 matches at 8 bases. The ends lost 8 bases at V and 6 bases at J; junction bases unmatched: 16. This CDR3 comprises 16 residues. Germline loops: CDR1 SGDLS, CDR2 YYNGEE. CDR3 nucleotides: TGTGCCAGTTTCCAACCCGGACAGGGCACGTCTCAGCCCCAGCATTTT. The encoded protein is CASFQPGQGTSQPQHF.

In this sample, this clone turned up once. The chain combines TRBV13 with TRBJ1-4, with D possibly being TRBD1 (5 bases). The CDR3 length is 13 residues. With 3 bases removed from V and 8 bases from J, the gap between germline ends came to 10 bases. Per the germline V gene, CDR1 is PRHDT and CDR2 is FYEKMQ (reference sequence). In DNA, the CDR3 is TGTGCCAGCAGCTTCCGGGGGTACGAAAAACTGTTTTTT. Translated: CASSFRGYEKLFF.

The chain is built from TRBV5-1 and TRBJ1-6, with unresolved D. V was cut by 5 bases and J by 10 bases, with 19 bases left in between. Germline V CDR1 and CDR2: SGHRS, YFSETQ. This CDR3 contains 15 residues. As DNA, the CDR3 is TGCGCCAGCAGTTCGGGGAGGGCAGCGTCGTCACCCCTCCACTTT. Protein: CASSSGRAASSPLHF.

The CDR3: CASSMVRQGNTDTQYF. The DNA of the CDR3 is TGTGCCAGTAGTATGGTGAGACAGGGTAACACAGATACGCAGTATTTT. J is TRBJ2-3 and V is TRBV19; 7 bases fit TRBD1. The germline CDR1 and CDR2 sequences are LNHDA and SQIVND (reference sequence). V trimming: 3 bases; J trimming: 2 bases; junction bases outside the gene matches: 8. The CDR3 covers 16 residues.

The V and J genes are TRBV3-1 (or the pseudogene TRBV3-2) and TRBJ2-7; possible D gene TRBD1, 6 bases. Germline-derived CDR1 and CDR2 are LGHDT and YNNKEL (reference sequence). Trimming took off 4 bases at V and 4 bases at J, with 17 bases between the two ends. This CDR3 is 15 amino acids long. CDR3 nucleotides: TGTGCCAGCAGCCCCAGGGGCCCCTTTTCTTACGAGCAGTACTTC. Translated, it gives CASSPRGPFSYEQYF.

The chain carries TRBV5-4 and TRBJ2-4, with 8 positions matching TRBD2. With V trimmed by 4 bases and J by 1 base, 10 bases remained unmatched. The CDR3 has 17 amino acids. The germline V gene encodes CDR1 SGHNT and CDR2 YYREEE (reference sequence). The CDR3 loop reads CASSNSKRERAKNIQYF. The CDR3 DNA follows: TGTGCCAGCAGCAACTCTAAGCGGGAGCGGGCCAAAAACATTCAGTACTTC.

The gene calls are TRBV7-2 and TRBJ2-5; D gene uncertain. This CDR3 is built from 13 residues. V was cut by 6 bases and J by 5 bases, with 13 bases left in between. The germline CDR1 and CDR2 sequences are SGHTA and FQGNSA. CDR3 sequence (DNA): TGTGCCAGCAGACTCGGCGGCGGTGAGACCCAGTACTTC. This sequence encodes CASRLGGGETQYF. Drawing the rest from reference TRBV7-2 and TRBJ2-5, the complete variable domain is GAGVSQSPSNKVTEKGKDVELRCDPISGHTALYWYRQSLGQGLEFLIYFQGNSAPDKSGLPSDRFSAERTGGSVSTLTIQRTQQEDSAVYLCASRLGGGETQYFGPGTRLLVL.

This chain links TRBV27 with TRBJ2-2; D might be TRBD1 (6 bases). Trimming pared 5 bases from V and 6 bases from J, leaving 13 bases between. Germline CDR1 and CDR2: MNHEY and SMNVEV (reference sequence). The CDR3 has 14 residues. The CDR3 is CASSPRTAPGELFF. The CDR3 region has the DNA TGTGCCAGCAGTCCTCGGACAGCTCCCGGGGAGCTGTTTTTT.

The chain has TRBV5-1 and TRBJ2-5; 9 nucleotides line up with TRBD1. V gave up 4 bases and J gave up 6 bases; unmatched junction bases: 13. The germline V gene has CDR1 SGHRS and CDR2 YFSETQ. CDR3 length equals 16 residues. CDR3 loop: CASSGRFTGGTKTQYF. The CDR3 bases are TGCGCCAGCAGCGGAAGATTCACAGGGGGCACGAAGACCCAGTACTTC.

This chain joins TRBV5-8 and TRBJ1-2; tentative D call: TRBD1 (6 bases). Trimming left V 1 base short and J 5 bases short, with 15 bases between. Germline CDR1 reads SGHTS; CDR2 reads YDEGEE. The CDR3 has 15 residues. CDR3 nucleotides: TGTGCCAGCAGCTTGCAGCAGGGGCCCCGATATGGCTACACCTTC. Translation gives CASSLQQGPRYGYTF.

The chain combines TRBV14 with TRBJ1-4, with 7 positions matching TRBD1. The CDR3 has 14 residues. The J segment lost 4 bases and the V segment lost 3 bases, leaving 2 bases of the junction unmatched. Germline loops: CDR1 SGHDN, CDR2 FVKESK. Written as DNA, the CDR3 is TGTGCCAGCAGCCACAGGGGGATTAATGAAAAACTGTTTTTT. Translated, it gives CASSHRGINEKLFF.

The chain's CDR3 is CSVEDKDRHYGYTF. CDR3 nucleotides: TGCAGCGTTGAAGATAAGGACAGGCACTATGGCTACACCTTC. The V gene is TRBV29-1, the J gene TRBJ1-2; 7 positions match TRBD1. This CDR3 is 14 amino acids long. J gave up 3 bases and V 0 bases, and 4 bases lay outside the gene matches. Germline V gene lookup returns CDR1 SQVTM and CDR2 ANQGSEA.

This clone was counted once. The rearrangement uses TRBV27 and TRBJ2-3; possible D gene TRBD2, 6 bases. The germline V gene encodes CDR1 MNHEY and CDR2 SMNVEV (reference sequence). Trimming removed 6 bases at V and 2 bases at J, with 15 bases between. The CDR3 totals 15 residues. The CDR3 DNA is TGTGCCAGCAGCTTTAGCGGCCCCCCCACAGATACGCAGTATTTT. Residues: CASSFSGPPTDTQYF.

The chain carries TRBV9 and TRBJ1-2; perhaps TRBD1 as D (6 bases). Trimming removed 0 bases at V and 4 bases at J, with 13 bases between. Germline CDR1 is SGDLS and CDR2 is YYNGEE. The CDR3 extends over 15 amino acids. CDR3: CASSVADRPSYGYTF. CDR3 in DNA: TGTGCCAGCAGCGTAGCTGACAGGCCTTCCTATGGCTACACCTTC.